Listed below are T cell receptor beta chains from one sample, sequenced in a study of CD8 T cells in Susac syndrome. A single record per CDR3 protein comes from TCRdb applying MiXCR to the immunoSEQ multiplex PCR reads. The profile shows some 160,000 distinct CDR3 sequences, approximately 94% of them singletons. Source material: CD4+ T cells from PBMCs. Source of these receptors: a human donor with Susac syndrome. Each CDR3 is given with its conserved first and last residue. Each record gives: clone size, D gene, V gene, J gene, CDR3 protein, CDR3 DNA. D genes are given only for firm matches. Size is stated for part of the rows, as once, few or many counts, or as a class when the clone is expanded.

size: once; D: -; V: TRBV14; J: TRBJ1-2; CDR3: CASRRTAYGYTF; DNA: TGTGCCAGCAGAAGGACAGCCTATGGCTACACCTTC
size: -; D: -; V: TRBV18; J: TRBJ2-5; CDR3: CASSPSGQETQYF; DNA: TGTGCCAGCTCACCATCGGGACAAGAGACCCAGTACTTC
size: -; D: -; V: TRBV3-1; J: TRBJ1-2; CDR3: CASSLQVLYGYTF; DNA: TGTGCCAGCAGCCTCCAGGTACTCTATGGCTACACCTTC
size: -; D: -; V: TRBV27; J: TRBJ2-5; CDR3: CASSPLRAGLLETQYF; DNA: TGTGCCAGCAGTCCCCTACGGGCGGGTTTGTTGGAGACCCAGTACTTC
size: -; D: -; V: TRBV29-1; J: TRBJ2-7; CDR3: CSGGDRAQREQYF; DNA: TGCAGCGGGGGGGACAGAGCCCAGCGAGAGCAGTACTTC
size: -; D: -; V: TRBV18; J: TRBJ2-5; CDR3: CASSKRGTTNQETQYF; DNA: TGTGCCAGCTCGAAGAGGGGGACTACTAACCAAGAGACCCAGTACTTC
size: -; D: -; V: TRBV4-1; J: TRBJ2-2; CDR3: CASSHVGTGELFF; DNA: TGCGCCAGCAGCCACGTGGGCACCGGGGAGCTGTTTTTT
size: -; D: TRBD1; V: TRBV5-1; J: TRBJ2-1; CDR3: CASSPSPGQRMPYNEQFF; DNA: TGCGCCAGCAGCCCAAGTCCGGGACAGCGGATGCCGTACAATGAGCAGTTCTTC
size: -; D: TRBD2; V: TRBV20-1; J: TRBJ2-1; CDR3: CSARDLAGAGDEQFF; DNA: TGCAGTGCTAGAGATCTAGCGGGAGCCGGGGATGAGCAGTTCTTC
size: -; D: -; V: TRBV5-4; J: TRBJ1-1; CDR3: CASSFSTVNTEAFF; DNA: TGTGCCAGCAGCTTTAGTACAGTGAACACTGAAGCTTTCTTT
size: -; D: TRBD2; V: TRBV3-1; J: TRBJ2-3; CDR3: CASSLPGLAGPFTDTQYF; DNA: TGTGCCAGCAGCCTACCGGGACTAGCGGGGCCGTTCACAGATACGCAGTATTTT
size: -; D: -; V: TRBV9; J: TRBJ2-7; CDR3: CASSPSGGTLLYEQYF; DNA: TGTGCCAGCAGCCCGTCCGGCGGGACTCTCCTCTACGAGCAGTACTTC
size: -; D: -; V: TRBV14; J: TRBJ2-3; CDR3: CASSHGRVAGDTQYF; DNA: TGTGCCAGCAGCCACGGACGCGTAGCTGGAGATACGCAGTATTTT
size: -; D: -; V: TRBV12-3/TRBV12-4; J: TRBJ2-2; CDR3: CASSSQINTGELFF; DNA: TGTGCCAGCAGTTCCCAGATAAACACCGGGGAGCTGTTTTTT
size: -; D: TRBD2; V: TRBV7-7; J: TRBJ2-5; CDR3: CASSQLAGAAQYF; DNA: TGTGCTAGCAGCCAGCTAGCGGGAGCGGCCCAGTACTTC
size: once; D: TRBD1; V: TRBV5-1; J: TRBJ2-5; CDR3: CASSFRDRGRETQYF; DNA: TGCGCCAGCAGCTTCCGGGACAGGGGAAGGGAGACCCAGTACTTC
size: -; D: -; V: TRBV7-3; J: TRBJ2-3; CDR3: CASSLMDATDTQYF; DNA: TGTGCCAGCAGCTTAATGGACGCCACAGATACGCAGTATTTT
size: -; D: TRBD1; V: TRBV15; J: TRBJ2-7; CDR3: CATQPSATGGYEQYF; DNA: TGTGCCACACAACCGTCGGCGACAGGGGGCTACGAGCAGTACTTC
size: -; D: TRBD2; V: TRBV6-5; J: TRBJ2-5; CDR3: CASTSPGGLKTQYF; DNA: TGTGCCAGCACCTCTCCCGGGGGGTTAAAGACCCAGTACTTC
size: -; D: TRBD2; V: TRBV20-1; J: TRBJ2-1; CDR3: CSATLAGLFDEQFF; DNA: TGCAGTGCCACACTAGCGGGGCTTTTTGATGAGCAGTTCTTC
size: -; D: -; V: TRBV20-1; J: TRBJ1-5; CDR3: CSAWARAHNQPQHF; DNA: TGCAGTGCGTGGGCCCGGGCCCACAATCAGCCCCAGCATTTT
size: -; D: -; V: TRBV12-3/TRBV12-4; J: TRBJ1-5; CDR3: CASSRETASNQPQHF; DNA: TGTGCCAGCAGTAGGGAAACGGCAAGCAATCAGCCCCAGCATTTT
size: -; D: -; V: TRBV7-2; J: TRBJ2-5; CDR3: CASSRGVTQYF; DNA: TGTGCCAGCAGCAGGGGGGTAACCCAGTACTTC
size: -; D: -; V: TRBV12-3/TRBV12-4; J: TRBJ2-6; CDR3: CASTELGAFGANVLTF; DNA: TGTGCCAGCACCGAACTGGGGGCGTTTGGGGCCAACGTCCTGACTTTC
size: -; D: TRBD2; V: TRBV7-2; J: TRBJ2-3; CDR3: CASSLALAGGLDTQYF; DNA: TGTGCCAGCAGCTTAGCTTTAGCGGGAGGCCTAGATACGCAGTATTTT
size: once; D: -; V: TRBV7-6; J: TRBJ2-2; CDR3: CASSLGPTGELFF; DNA: TGTGCCAGCAGCTTAGGGCCGACCGGGGAGCTGTTTTTT
size: -; D: -; V: TRBV4-1; J: TRBJ1-1; CDR3: CASSQSRHLNTEAFF; DNA: TGCGCCAGCAGCCAGTCCCGACACCTGAACACTGAAGCTTTCTTT
size: -; D: -; V: TRBV29-1; J: TRBJ1-2; CDR3: CSVDPGTEFDYGYTF; DNA: TGCAGCGTGGACCCGGGGACGGAATTTGATTATGGCTACACCTTC
size: few; D: -; V: TRBV29-1; J: TRBJ2-2; CDR3: CSVARNTGELFF; DNA: TGCAGCGTTGCCAGGAACACCGGGGAGCTGTTTTTT
size: once; D: -; V: TRBV4-1; J: TRBJ1-1; CDR3: CASSQVWGANTEAFF; DNA: TGCGCCAGCAGCCAAGTTTGGGGGGCGAACACTGAAGCTTTCTTT
size: -; D: TRBD1; V: TRBV4-1; J: TRBJ2-3; CDR3: CASSQRQGQRPTDTQYF; DNA: TGCGCCAGCAGCCAACGACAGGGTCAACGACCCACAGATACGCAGTATTTT
size: -; D: -; V: TRBV18; J: TRBJ2-7; CDR3: CASSPSRSYEQYF; DNA: TGTGCCAGCTCACCGAGCAGGTCCTACGAGCAGTACTTC
size: -; D: -; V: TRBV7-2; J: TRBJ2-7; CDR3: CASSTRQGGTGYEQYF; DNA: TGTGCCAGCAGCACCCGCCAGGGGGGCACTGGATACGAGCAGTACTTC
size: -; D: TRBD2; V: TRBV20-1; J: TRBJ2-5; CDR3: CSASRWRLLGRAPQETQYF; DNA: TGCAGTGCTAGTCGATGGAGACTCCTGGGGAGGGCACCCCAAGAGACCCAGTACTTC
size: -; D: -; V: TRBV14; J: TRBJ1-1; CDR3: CASSYARGTEAFF; DNA: TGTGCCAGCAGCTACGCCAGGGGCACTGAAGCTTTCTTT
size: -; D: -; V: TRBV28; J: TRBJ1-5; CDR3: CASRQGMQPQHF; DNA: TGTGCCAGCAGACAGGGAATGCAGCCCCAGCATTTT
size: -; D: -; V: TRBV5-1; J: TRBJ2-5; CDR3: CASSVGKGTQYF; DNA: TGCGCCAGCAGTGTTGGGAAAGGGACCCAGTACTTC
size: -; D: TRBD2; V: TRBV20-1; J: TRBJ2-1; CDR3: CSARGPAGIYNEQFF; DNA: TGCAGTGCTAGAGGGCCAGCGGGGATATACAATGAGCAGTTCTTC
size: -; D: TRBD1; V: TRBV23-1; J: TRBJ1-2; CDR3: CASSHPTGEGTYGYTF; DNA: TGCGCCAGCAGTCACCCAACAGGGGAGGGGACCTATGGCTACACCTTC
size: -; D: -; V: TRBV29-1; J: TRBJ2-7; CDR3: CSVSRDGSYEQYF; DNA: TGCAGCGTCTCCCGGGACGGTTCCTACGAGCAGTACTTC
size: -; D: -; V: TRBV5-4; J: TRBJ2-5; CDR3: CASSSPTGLQETQYF; DNA: TGTGCCAGCAGCTCACCTACAGGGCTTCAAGAGACCCAGTACTTC
size: -; D: TRBD1; V: TRBV5-1; J: TRBJ2-1; CDR3: CASSFRTGVNNEQFF; DNA: TGCGCCAGCAGCTTTCGGACAGGGGTTAACAATGAGCAGTTCTTC